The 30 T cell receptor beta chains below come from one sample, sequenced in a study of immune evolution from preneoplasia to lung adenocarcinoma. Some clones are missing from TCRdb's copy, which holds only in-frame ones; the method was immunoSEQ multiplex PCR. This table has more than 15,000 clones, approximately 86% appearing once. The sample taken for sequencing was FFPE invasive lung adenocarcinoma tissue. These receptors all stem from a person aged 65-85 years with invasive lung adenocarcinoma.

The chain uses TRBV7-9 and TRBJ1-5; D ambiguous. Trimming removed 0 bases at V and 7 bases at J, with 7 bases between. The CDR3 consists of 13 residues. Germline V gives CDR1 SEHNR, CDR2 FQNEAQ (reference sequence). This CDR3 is CASSLAGSQPQHF. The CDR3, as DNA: TGTGCCAGCAGCTTAGCGGGGTCACAGCCCCAGCATTTT.

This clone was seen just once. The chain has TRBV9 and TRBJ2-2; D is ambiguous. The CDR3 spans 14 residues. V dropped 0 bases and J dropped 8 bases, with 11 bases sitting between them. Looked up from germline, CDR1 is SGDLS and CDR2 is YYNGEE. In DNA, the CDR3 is TGTGCCAGCAGCGTAGAGCAGGTCCTTGGGGAGCTGTTTTTT. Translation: CASSVEQVLGELFF.

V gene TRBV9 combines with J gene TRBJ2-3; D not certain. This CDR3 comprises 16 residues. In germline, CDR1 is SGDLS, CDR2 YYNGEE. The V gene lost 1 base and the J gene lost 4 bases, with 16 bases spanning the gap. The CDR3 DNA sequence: TGTGCCAGCAGCGTAAAGGTGGCCCCGCCGGCAGATACGCAGTATTTT. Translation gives CASSVKVAPPADTQYF.

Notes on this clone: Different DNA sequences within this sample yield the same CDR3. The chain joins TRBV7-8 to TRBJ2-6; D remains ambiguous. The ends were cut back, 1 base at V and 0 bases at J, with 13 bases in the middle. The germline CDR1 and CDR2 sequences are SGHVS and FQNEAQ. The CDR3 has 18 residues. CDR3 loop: CASSLVGLDFSGANVLTF. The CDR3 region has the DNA TGTGCCAGCAGCTTAGTTGGTCTTGATTTCTCTGGGGCCAACGTCCTGACTTTC. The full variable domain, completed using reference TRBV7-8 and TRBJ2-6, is GAGVSQSPRYKVAKRGQDVALRCDPISGHVSLFWYQQALGQGPEFLTYFQNEAQLDKSGLPSDRFFAERPEGSVSTLKIQRTQQEDSAVYLCASSLVGLDFSGANVLTFGAGSRLTVL.

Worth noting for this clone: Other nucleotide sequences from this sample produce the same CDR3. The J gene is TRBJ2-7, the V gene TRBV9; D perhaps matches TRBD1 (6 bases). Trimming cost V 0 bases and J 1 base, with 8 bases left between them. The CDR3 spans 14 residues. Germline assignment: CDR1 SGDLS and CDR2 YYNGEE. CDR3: CASSVDRDSYEQYF. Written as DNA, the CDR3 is TGTGCCAGCAGCGTAGACAGGGATTCCTACGAGCAGTACTTC. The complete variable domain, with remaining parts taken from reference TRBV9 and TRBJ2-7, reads DSGVTQTPKHLITATGQRVTLRCSPRSGDLSVYWYQQSLDQGLQFLIQYYNGEERAKGNILERFSAQQFPDLHSELNLSSLELGDSALYFCASSVDRDSYEQYFGPGTRLTVT.

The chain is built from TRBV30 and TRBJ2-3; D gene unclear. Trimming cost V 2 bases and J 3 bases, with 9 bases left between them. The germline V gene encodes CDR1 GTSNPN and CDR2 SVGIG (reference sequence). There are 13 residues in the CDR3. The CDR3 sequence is CAWSPPNTDTQYF. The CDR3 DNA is TGTGCCTGGAGTCCCCCGAATACAGATACGCAGTATTTT.

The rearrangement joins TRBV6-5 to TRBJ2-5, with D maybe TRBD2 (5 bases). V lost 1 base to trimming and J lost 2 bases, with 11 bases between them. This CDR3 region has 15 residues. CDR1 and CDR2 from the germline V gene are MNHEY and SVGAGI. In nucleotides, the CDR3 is TGTGCCAGCAGTTACTATGAGGGTACTCAAGAGACCCAGTACTTC. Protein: CASSYYEGTQETQYF.

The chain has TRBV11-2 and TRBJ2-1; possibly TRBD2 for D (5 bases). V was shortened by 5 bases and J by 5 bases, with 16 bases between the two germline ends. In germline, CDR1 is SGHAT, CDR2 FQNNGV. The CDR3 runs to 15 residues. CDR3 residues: CASSLGLRPDNEQFF. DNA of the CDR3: TGTGCCAGCAGCCTTGGACTTCGCCCGGACAATGAGCAGTTCTTC.

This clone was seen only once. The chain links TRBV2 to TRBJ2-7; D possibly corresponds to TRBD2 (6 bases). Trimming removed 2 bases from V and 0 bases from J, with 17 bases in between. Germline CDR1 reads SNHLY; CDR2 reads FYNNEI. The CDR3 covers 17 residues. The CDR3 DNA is TGTGCCAGCAGTGAAAAGACCCTCGGGACTTCCTCCTACGAGCAGTACTTC. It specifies CASSEKTLGTSSYEQYF.

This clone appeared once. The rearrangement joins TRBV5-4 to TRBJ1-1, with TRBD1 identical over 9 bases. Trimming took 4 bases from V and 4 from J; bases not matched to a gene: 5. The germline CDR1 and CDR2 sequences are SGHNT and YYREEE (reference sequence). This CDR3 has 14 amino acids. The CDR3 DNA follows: TGTGCCAGCAGCAGTGGACAGGGGACCACTGAAGCTTTCTTT. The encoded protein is CASSSGQGTTEAFF.

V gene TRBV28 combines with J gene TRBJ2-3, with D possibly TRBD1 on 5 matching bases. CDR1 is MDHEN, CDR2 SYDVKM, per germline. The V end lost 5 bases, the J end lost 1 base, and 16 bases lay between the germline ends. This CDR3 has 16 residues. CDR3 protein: CASSPQGIWGTDTQYF. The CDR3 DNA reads TGTGCCAGCAGTCCCCAGGGAATTTGGGGCACAGATACGCAGTATTTT.

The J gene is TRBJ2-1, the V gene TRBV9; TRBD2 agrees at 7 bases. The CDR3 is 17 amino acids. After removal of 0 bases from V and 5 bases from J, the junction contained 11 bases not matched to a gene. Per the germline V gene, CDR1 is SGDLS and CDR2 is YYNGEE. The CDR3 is CASSVDPPSGIDNEQFF. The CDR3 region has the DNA TGTGCCAGCAGCGTAGATCCCCCCAGCGGGATAGACAATGAGCAGTTCTTC.

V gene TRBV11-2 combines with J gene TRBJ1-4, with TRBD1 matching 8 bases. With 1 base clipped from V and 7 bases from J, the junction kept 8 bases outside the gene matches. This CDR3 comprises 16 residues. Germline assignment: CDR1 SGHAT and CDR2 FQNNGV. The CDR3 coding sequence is TGTGCCAGCAGCTTAGTTGCGTCAGGGGGCCCTGAAAAACTGTTTTTT. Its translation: CASSLVASGGPEKLFF.

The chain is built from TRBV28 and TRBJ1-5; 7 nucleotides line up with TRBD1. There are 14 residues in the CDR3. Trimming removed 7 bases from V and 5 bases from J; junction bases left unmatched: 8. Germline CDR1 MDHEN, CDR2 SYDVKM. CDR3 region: CASTPVRGDQPQHF. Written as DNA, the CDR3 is TGTGCCAGCACCCCGGTCAGGGGGGATCAGCCCCAGCATTTT. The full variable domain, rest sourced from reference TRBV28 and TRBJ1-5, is DVKVTQSSRYLVKRTGEKVFLECVQDMDHENMFWYRQDPGLGLRLIYFSYDVKMKEKGDIPEGYSVSREKKERFSLILESASTNQTSMYLCASTPVRGDQPQHFGDGTRLSIL.

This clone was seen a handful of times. CDR3 coding DNA: TGTGCCAGCAGCGTAGGACAGGGCAAGCAGTACTTC. It yields the protein CASSVGQGKQYF. The rearrangement joins TRBV6-1 to TRBJ2-7, with 8 bases fitting TRBD1. The V segment lost 6 bases and the J segment 8 bases; nucleotides outside the gene matches: 6. Germline V gene data show CDR1 as MNHNS and CDR2 as SASEGT. The CDR3 consists of 12 residues.

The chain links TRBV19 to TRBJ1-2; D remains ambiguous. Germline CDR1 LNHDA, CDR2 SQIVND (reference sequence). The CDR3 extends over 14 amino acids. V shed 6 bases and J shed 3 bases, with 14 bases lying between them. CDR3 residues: CASRRTPEDYGYTF. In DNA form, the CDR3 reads TGTGCCAGTAGACGTACACCTGAAGACTATGGCTACACCTTC.

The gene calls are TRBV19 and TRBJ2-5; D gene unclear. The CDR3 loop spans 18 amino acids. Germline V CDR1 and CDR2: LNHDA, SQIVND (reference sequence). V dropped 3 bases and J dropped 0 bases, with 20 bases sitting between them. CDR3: CASSIPQRGEKYQETQYF. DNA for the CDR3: TGTGCCAGTAGTATTCCTCAACGTGGAGAAAAGTACCAAGAGACCCAGTACTTC.

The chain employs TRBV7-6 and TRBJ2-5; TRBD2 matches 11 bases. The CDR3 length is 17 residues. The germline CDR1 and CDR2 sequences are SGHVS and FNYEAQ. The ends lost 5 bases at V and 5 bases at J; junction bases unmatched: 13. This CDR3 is CASSLLSGRVRKETQYF. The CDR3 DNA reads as TGTGCCAGCAGCCTCCTTAGCGGGAGGGTTCGTAAGGAGACCCAGTACTTC.

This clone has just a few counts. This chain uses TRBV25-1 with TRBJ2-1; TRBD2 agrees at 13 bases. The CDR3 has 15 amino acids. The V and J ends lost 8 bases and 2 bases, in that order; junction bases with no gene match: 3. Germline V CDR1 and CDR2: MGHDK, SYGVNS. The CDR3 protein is CASATSGGAYNEQFF. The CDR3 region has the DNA TGTGCCAGCGCCACTAGCGGGGGGGCCTACAATGAGCAGTTCTTC.

The CDR3 protein is CATTSTGGVGGGELFF. CDR3 nucleotide sequence: TGTGCCACTACCTCCACCGGGGGAGTGGGCGGCGGGGAGCTGTTTTTT. The chain joins TRBV10-3 to TRBJ2-2, with D maybe TRBD2 (6 bases). Trimming took off 10 bases at V and 7 bases at J, with 25 bases between the two ends. The CDR3 is 16 amino acids. Per germline, CDR1 ENHRY and CDR2 SYGVKD.

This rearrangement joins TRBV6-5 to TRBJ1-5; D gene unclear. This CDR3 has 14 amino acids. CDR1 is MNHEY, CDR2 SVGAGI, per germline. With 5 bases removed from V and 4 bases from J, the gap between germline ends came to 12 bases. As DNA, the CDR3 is TGTGCCAGCAGTCGCGGGCGGTCAAATCAGCCCCAGCATTTT. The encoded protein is CASSRGRSNQPQHF.

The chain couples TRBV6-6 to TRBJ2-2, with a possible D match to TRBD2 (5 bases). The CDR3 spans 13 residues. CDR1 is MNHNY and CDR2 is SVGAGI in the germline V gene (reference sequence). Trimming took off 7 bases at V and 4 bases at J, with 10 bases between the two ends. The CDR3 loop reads CASIKTITGELFF. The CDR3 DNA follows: TGTGCCAGCATCAAGACTATCACCGGGGAGCTGTTTTTT.

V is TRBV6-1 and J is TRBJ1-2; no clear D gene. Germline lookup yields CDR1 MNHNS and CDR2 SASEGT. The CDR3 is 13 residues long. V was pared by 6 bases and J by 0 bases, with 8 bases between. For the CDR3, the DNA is TGTGCCAGCAGGAAGATCACTAACTATGGCTACACCTTC. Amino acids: CASRKITNYGYTF.

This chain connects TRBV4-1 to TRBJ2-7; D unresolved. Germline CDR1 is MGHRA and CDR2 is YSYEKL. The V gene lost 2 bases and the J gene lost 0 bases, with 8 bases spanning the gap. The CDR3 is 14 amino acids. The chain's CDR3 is CASSQQTGSYEQYF. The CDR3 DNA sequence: TGCGCCAGCAGCCAACAGACTGGCTCCTACGAGCAGTACTTC.

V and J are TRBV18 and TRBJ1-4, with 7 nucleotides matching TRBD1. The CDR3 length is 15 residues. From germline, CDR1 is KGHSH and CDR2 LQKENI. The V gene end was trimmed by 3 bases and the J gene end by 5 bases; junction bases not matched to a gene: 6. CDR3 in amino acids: CASSPADRANEKLFF. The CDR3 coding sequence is TGTGCCAGCTCACCTGCTGACAGGGCGAATGAAAAACTGTTTTTT.

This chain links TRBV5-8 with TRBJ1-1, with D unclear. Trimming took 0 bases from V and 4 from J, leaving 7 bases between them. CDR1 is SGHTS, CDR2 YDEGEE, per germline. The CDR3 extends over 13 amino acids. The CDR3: CASSLVSGTEAFF. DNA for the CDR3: TGTGCCAGCAGCTTGGTTTCGGGCACTGAAGCTTTCTTT.

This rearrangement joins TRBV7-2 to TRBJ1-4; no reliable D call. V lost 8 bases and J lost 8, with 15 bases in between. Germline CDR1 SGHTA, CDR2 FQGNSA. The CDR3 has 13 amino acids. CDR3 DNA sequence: TGTGCCAGCCACTCCCGGCGCCAGGAAAAACTGTTTTTT. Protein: CASHSRRQEKLFF.

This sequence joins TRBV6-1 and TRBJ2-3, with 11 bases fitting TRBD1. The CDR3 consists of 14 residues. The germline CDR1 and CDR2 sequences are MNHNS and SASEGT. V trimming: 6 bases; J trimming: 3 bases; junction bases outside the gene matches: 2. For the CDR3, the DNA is TGTGCCAGCAGGGACAGGGGGCAAACAGATACGCAGTATTTT. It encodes CASRDRGQTDTQYF.

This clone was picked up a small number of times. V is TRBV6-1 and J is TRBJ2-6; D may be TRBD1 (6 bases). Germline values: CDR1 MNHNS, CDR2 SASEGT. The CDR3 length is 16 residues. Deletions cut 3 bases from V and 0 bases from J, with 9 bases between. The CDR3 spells CASSEGTISGANVLTF. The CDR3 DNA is TGTGCCAGCAGTGAGGGGACAATCTCTGGGGCCAACGTCCTGACTTTC.

The DNA of the CDR3 is TGTGCCAGCACCTTAAGGGGCGTCCCTGGGGCCAACGTCCTGACTTTC. Translation: CASTLRGVPGANVLTF. The rearrangement joins TRBV27 to TRBJ2-6; a possible D gene is TRBD1 (5 bases). Per germline, CDR1 MNHEY and CDR2 SMNVEV (reference sequence). CDR3 length equals 16 residues. V was trimmed by 7 bases and J by 2 bases, leaving 15 bases between them.